These 19 T cell receptor beta chains were all obtained from the same sample, sequenced in a study of shared clonotypes between healthy human individuals. It was CD45RO-negative cells, positively selected for CCR7, that made up naive CD8 cells, with terminally differentiated effector memory CD45RA+ cells excluded. The repertoire was sequenced with immunoSEQ multiplex PCR; TCRdb's copy has only in-frame clones and lacks some. The data contain about 600,000 clones, nearly 97% of them seen just once; the ten biggest clones take up roughly 0.1%. What was sequenced was naive CD8+ T cells sorted from blood. All receptors come from a woman in her twenties or thirties in good health.

This clone has only one observation. The chain employs TRBV7-8 and TRBJ2-7, with D possibly TRBD2 on 5 matching bases. V lost 5 bases and J 6 bases, leaving 17 bases between the germline ends. CDR3 length: 14 residues. Germline V gene lookup returns CDR1 SGHVS and CDR2 FQNEAQ. This chain's CDR3 is CASSETIGVIEQYF. CDR3 DNA: TGTGCCAGCAGCGAGACTATCGGGGTAATCGAGCAGTACTTC.

V gene TRBV9 combines with J gene TRBJ1-5; 7 bases match TRBD1. After removal of 0 bases from V and 6 bases from J, the junction contained 3 bases not matched to a gene. The CDR3 loop spans 14 amino acids. Germline values: CDR1 SGDLS, CDR2 YYNGEE. The CDR3 coding sequence is TGTGCCAGCAGCGTAGAGGCAGGGGGTCAGCCCCAGCATTTT. Protein: CASSVEAGGQPQHF.

The rearrangement uses TRBV6-5 and TRBJ2-5; D unclear. TRBJ2-7 explains the end of the DNA better; the J call may be wrong. The length of the CDR3 is 13 residues. CDR1 and CDR2 from the germline V gene are MNHEY and SVGAGI. The CDR3 here is CASSDKSSYEQYF. CDR3 DNA: TGTGCCAGCAGCGATAAGAGCTCCTACGAGCAGTACTTC.

This chain uses TRBV27 with TRBJ1-1, with D unclear. V was cut by 5 bases and J by 4 bases, with 11 bases left in between. The CDR3 consists of 13 residues. Germline V gene sequence: CDR1 MNHEY, CDR2 SMNVEV (reference sequence). The CDR3 is CASSLHRATEAFF. The CDR3 DNA reads TGTGCCAGCAGTCTTCATAGGGCCACTGAAGCTTTCTTT.

V gene TRBV19 combines with J gene TRBJ2-5; D is undetermined. The DNA end is more similar to TRBJ2-7, so the J call may be wrong. CDR1 is LNHDA and CDR2 is SQIVND in the germline V gene (reference sequence). CDR3 size: 13 residues. CDR3 region: CASADPQSYEQYF. The CDR3 nucleotides are TGTGCCAGCGCGGACCCTCAGTCCTACGAGCAGTACTTC.

As DNA, the CDR3 is TGTGCCAGTAGCTTGGAGGTAGACCCCGGGGAGCTGTTTTTT. Its protein is CASSLEVDPGELFF. This chain connects TRBV19 to TRBJ2-2, with a possible D match to TRBD2 (5 bases). Germline V gene lookup returns CDR1 LNHDA and CDR2 SQIVND (reference sequence). The V gene lost 6 bases and the J gene lost 6 bases, with 14 bases spanning the gap. The CDR3 has 14 residues.

V and J are TRBV4-2 and TRBJ2-6; D is uncertain. The V and J ends lost 3 bases and 6 bases respectively, with 15 bases between them. The germline V gene encodes CDR1 LGHNA and CDR2 YNFKEQ. This CDR3 has 16 residues. CDR3 coding DNA: TGTGCCAGCAGCCACACTACGGGTTTGGAGGCCAACGTCCTGACTTTC. It specifies CASSHTTGLEANVLTF.

The CDR3 DNA follows: TGTGCCAGCAGCCTCCGGGCGGCGGGAGCGTTTGATACGCAGTATTTT. Protein sequence: CASSLRAAGAFDTQYF. The V and J genes are TRBV9 and TRBJ2-3; 7 nucleotides agree with TRBD2. Germline trimming cut 4 bases from V and 6 bases from J; bases unmatched to any gene: 14. CDR1 is SGDLS, CDR2 YYNGEE, per germline. There are 16 residues in the CDR3.

The chain carries TRBV4-2 and TRBJ1-5; unclear D gene. The V end lost 0 bases, the J end lost 3 bases, and 9 bases lay between the germline ends. CDR1 and CDR2 (germline): LGHNA, YNFKEQ. CDR3 length: 15 residues. CDR3 in amino acids: CASSQDNGNNQPQHF. CDR3 coding DNA: TGTGCCAGCAGCCAAGATAACGGCAACAATCAGCCCCAGCATTTT.

The J gene is TRBJ1-1, the V gene TRBV15; D gene ambiguous. Germline loops: CDR1 LNHNV, CDR2 YYDKDF (reference sequence). The V end lost 3 bases, the J end lost 0 bases, and 8 bases lay between the germline ends. The CDR3 covers 14 residues. The CDR3 DNA follows: TGTGCCACCAGCAGTGAGGGCGTGAACACTGAAGCTTTCTTT. Its translation: CATSSEGVNTEAFF.

The CDR3 DNA reads TGTGCCAGCAACCCTGGGTCGGACAGGGACTACGAGCAGTACTTC. It translates to CASNPGSDRDYEQYF. V is TRBV28 and J is TRBJ2-7, with 8 bases matching TRBD1. There are 15 residues in the CDR3. Germline CDR1 and CDR2: MDHEN and SYDVKM. Germline trimming cut 7 bases from V and 3 bases from J; bases unmatched to any gene: 11. Full variable domain (outside the CDR3, taken from reference TRBV28 and TRBJ2-7): DVKVTQSSRYLVKRTGEKVFLECVQDMDHENMFWYRQDPGLGLRLIYFSYDVKMKEKGDIPEGYSVSREKKERFSLILESASTNQTSMYLCASNPGSDRDYEQYFGPGTRLTVT.

The rearrangement joins TRBV5-1 to TRBJ2-5; D remains unclear. The CDR3 loop spans 16 amino acids. Germline-derived CDR1 and CDR2 are SGHRS and YFSETQ. The V and J ends lost 0 bases and 3 bases respectively, with 15 bases between them. Written as DNA, the CDR3 is TGCGCCAGCAGCTTGGCGTTTGGGAATACGGAAGAGACCCAGTACTTC. As protein: CASSLAFGNTEETQYF.

The chain uses TRBV27 and TRBJ2-7; 10 bases align to TRBD2. The J segment lost 3 bases and the V segment lost 1 base, leaving 12 bases of the junction unmatched. The V gene's germline CDR1 is MNHEY and CDR2 SMNVEV (reference sequence). This CDR3 spans 18 amino acids. CDR3 in amino acids: CASSLLAGGLPIDYEQYF. The CDR3 coding sequence is TGTGCCAGCAGTTTATTAGCGGGAGGACTCCCGATAGACTACGAGCAGTACTTC.

The V gene is TRBV27, the J gene TRBJ2-2; TRBD2 aligns across 10 bases. The V segment lost 5 bases and the J segment 7 bases; nucleotides outside the gene matches: 7. Germline assignment: CDR1 MNHEY and CDR2 SMNVEV (reference sequence). This CDR3 region has 15 residues. In nucleotides, the CDR3 is TGTGCCAGCAGTCCAGGGACTAGCGTTAGCGGGGAGCTGTTTTTT. Encoded protein: CASSPGTSVSGELFF.

The rearrangement uses TRBV19 and TRBJ1-1; 8 bases line up with TRBD1. Germline loops: CDR1 LNHDA, CDR2 SQIVND (reference sequence). J lost 4 bases, V lost 4 bases, and 8 bases had no gene match. This CDR3 contains 15 residues. CDR3 loop: CASSNGVTGVTEAFF. CDR3 in DNA: TGTGCCAGTAGTAATGGGGTGACAGGGGTCACTGAAGCTTTCTTT.

The chain has TRBV19 and TRBJ2-2; no clear D gene. The CDR3 totals 16 residues. Trimming removed 7 bases at V and 2 bases at J, with 17 bases between. CDR1 is LNHDA, CDR2 SQIVND, per germline (reference sequence). CDR3 in DNA: TGTGCCAGTATAAGCGCCCACAAAGAAAACACCGGGGAGCTGTTTTTT. It yields the protein CASISAHKENTGELFF.

The V gene is TRBV13, the J gene TRBJ2-7; 10 nucleotides agree with TRBD1. Germline V lookup: CDR1 PRHDT, CDR2 FYEKMQ (reference sequence). The J segment lost 6 bases and the V segment lost 8 bases, leaving 10 bases of the junction unmatched. The CDR3 is 14 residues long. CDR3 residues: CASRPGTGVSEQYF. CDR3 bases: TGTGCCAGCCGCCCGGGGACAGGGGTTAGCGAGCAGTACTTC.

The rearrangement links TRBV10-2 to TRBJ2-7, with 7 nucleotides matching TRBD2. The CDR3 covers 15 residues. The junction had 15 bases not matched to a gene; V was cut back by 7 bases and J by 6 bases. Germline V gene data show CDR1 as WSHSY and CDR2 as SAAADI. CDR3 bases: TGCGCCAGCATGGACGGGAGAGCGGGACCCCTCGAGCAGTACTTC. Encoded protein: CASMDGRAGPLEQYF.

V usage is TRBV28 and J usage is TRBJ2-3; no firm D call. V shed 6 bases and J shed 3 bases, with 19 bases lying between them. CDR3 size: 16 residues. The germline gives CDR1 MDHEN, CDR2 SYDVKM. CDR3 region: CASRSEAEEGTDTQYF. CDR3 bases: TGTGCCAGCAGGTCCGAAGCTGAAGAAGGAACAGATACGCAGTATTTT.